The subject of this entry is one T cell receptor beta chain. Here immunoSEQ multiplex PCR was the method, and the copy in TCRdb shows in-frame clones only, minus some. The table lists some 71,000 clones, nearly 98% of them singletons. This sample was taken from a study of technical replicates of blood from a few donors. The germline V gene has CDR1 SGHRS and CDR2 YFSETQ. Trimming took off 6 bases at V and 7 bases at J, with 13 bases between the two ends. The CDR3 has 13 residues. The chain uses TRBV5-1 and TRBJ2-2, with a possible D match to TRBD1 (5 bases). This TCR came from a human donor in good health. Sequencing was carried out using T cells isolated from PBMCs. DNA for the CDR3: TGCGCCAGCAAAGGACAAGAAGGCGGGGAGCTGTTTTTT. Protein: CASKGQEGGELFF.